The following is a T cell receptor (beta chain) sequence with its context. Its antigen remains unknown. This sample was included in a study of identical twins. Study-level findings and limits: Not following the same donors, the study drew its conclusions from cross-sectional statistical analysis. Partial confounding of zero-insertion analyses by invariant MAIT and iNKT cells was possible.

A universal primer binding site was introduced by template switching. The final cDNA contained unique molecular identifiers. A single record per CDR3 protein comes from TCRdb applying MiXCR to the 5' RACE reads. The data show around 570,000 distinct CDR3 sequences, just under 10% seen once. This same sample was also part of a study on yellow fever vaccine responses in identical twins. That paper adds: The authors reported partly convergent, partly personalized vaccine responses in identical twins.

The sequence derives from a woman younger than 30 in good health. Sequenced sample: PBMCs.

CDR3: CAISVDSTYEQYF. As DNA, the CDR3 is TGTGCCATCAGTGTTGACAGCACCTACGAGCAGTACTTC. The rearrangement links TRBV10-3 to TRBJ2-7, with D possibly TRBD1 on 5 matching bases. V was pared by 4 bases and J by 2 bases, with 9 bases between. This CDR3 comprises 13 residues. The germline V gene has CDR1 ENHRY and CDR2 SYGVKD.